The 4 T cell receptor beta chains reported below all come from one sample, sequenced in a study of blood T cell repertoires in COVID-19. Sequencing was performed with immunoSEQ multiplex PCR; in TCRdb, only in-frame clones are kept and a portion is missing. The sample has 65,000 to 85,000 clones, more than 75% seen once. Sequenced material: peripheral blood. These receptors came from a woman younger than 35 with acute or convalescent COVID-19.

The DNA of the CDR3 is TGTGCCAGCAGGGGGACTAGCGGGAGTTTCTATGAGCAGTTCTTC. It translates to CASRGTSGSFYEQFF. The rearrangement links TRBV2 to TRBJ2-1; 14 bases line up with TRBD2. CDR3 length: 15 residues. V shed 6 bases, J shed 8 bases, and the junction held 6 bases outside the gene matches. Per the germline V gene, CDR1 is SNHLY and CDR2 is FYNNEI. Full variable domain (rest looked up from reference TRBV2 and TRBJ2-1): EPEVTQTPSHQVTQMGQEVILRCVPISNHLYFYWYRQILGQKVEFLVSFYNNEISEKSEIFDDQFSVERPDGSNFTLKIRSTKLEDSAMYFCASRGTSGSFYEQFFGPGTRLTVL.

The genes are TRBV5-4 and TRBJ2-3, with 9 bases lining up with TRBD2. J gave up 2 bases and V 4 bases, and 8 bases lay outside the gene matches. In germline, CDR1 is SGHNT, CDR2 YYREEE (reference sequence). This CDR3 has 16 amino acids. CDR3 DNA: TGTGCCAGCAGCAGTCAGCGGGGGGCCAACACAGATACGCAGTATTTT. Its protein is CASSSQRGANTDTQYF. The whole variable domain, filled in from reference TRBV5-4 and TRBJ2-3, reads ETGVTQSPTHLIKTRGQQVTLRCSSQSGHNTVSWYQQALGQGPQFIFQYYREEENGRGNFPPRFSGLQFPNYSSELNVNALELDDSALYLCASSSQRGANTDTQYFGPGTRLTVL.

V and J are TRBV27 and TRBJ2-7, with TRBD1 matching 8 bases. There are 15 residues in the CDR3. Germline values: CDR1 MNHEY, CDR2 SMNVEV (reference sequence). V shed 6 bases, J shed 0 bases, and the junction held 7 bases outside the gene matches. This CDR3 is CASRSRQGSSYEQYF. Written as DNA, the CDR3 is TGTGCCAGCAGGTCCAGACAGGGGTCCTCCTACGAGCAGTACTTC.

This sequence joins TRBV5-1 and TRBJ2-1; 12 positions match TRBD2. CDR1 and CDR2 (germline): SGHRS, YFSETQ. The V segment lost 4 bases and the J segment 2 bases; nucleotides outside the gene matches: 4. The CDR3 runs to 16 residues. The CDR3 here is CASSPSSGGAYNEQFF. DNA of the CDR3: TGCGCCAGCAGCCCCTCTAGCGGGGGGGCCTACAATGAGCAGTTCTTC. Full variable domain (rest looked up from reference TRBV5-1 and TRBJ2-1): KAGVTQTPRYLIKTRGQQVTLSCSPISGHRSVSWYQQTPGQGLQFLFEYFSETQRNKGNFPGRFSGRQFSNSRSEMNVSTLELGDSALYLCASSPSSGGAYNEQFFGPGTRLTVL.